These T cell receptor beta chains were read from a single sample in a study of T cells expressing NK-cell markers. TCRdb derives one entry per CDR3 protein from the 5' RACE reads, leaving out DNA. This sample's clone table lists fewer than 400,000 distinct CDR3 sequences. The sample consisted of blood T cells: a sorted CD56 or NKG2C T cell subset, CD4+ or CD8+ T cells, or bulk PBMC T cells (not recorded which). Every receptor here comes from a man aged 18 to 69 in good health. The CDR3 runs from the conserved cysteine through the conserved F or W. Fields, in order: V gene, J gene, CDR3 protein.

V: TRBV4-2; J: TRBJ1-3; CDR3: CASSQEGVQGSGNTIYF
V: TRBV7-2; J: TRBJ2-7; CDR3: CASSLQGRSSYEQYF
V: TRBV5-1; J: TRBJ2-7; CDR3: CASSLIRDIGEQYF
V: TRBV27; J: TRBJ1-6; CDR3: CASSLRRDRANSPLHF
V: TRBV5-4; J: TRBJ2-5; CDR3: CASSLEALQETQYF
V: TRBV20-1; J: TRBJ1-5; CDR3: CSAKRGTGWNQPQHF
V: TRBV4-1; J: TRBJ2-1; CDR3: CASSQWTVYNEQFF
V: TRBV20-1; J: TRBJ1-6; CDR3: CSASRGLDSPLHF
V: TRBV7-7; J: TRBJ2-7; CDR3: CASSLVRGYEQYF
V: TRBV2; J: TRBJ1-6; CDR3: CASGSGNSPLHF
V: TRBV7-9; J: TRBJ2-1; CDR3: CASSAYRGRLYNEQFF
V: TRBV5-1; J: TRBJ2-3; CDR3: CASSLRTGERDTQYF
V: TRBV7-9; J: TRBJ2-7; CDR3: CASSPWTNLAYEQYF
V: TRBV27; J: TRBJ2-3; CDR3: CASRTILAGGADTQYF
V: TRBV30; J: TRBJ2-7; CDR3: CAWSIYSAVEYF
V: TRBV9; J: TRBJ2-6; CDR3: CASSVGVVPGANVLTF
V: TRBV4-2; J: TRBJ2-6; CDR3: CASSLHGTGDSGANVLTF
V: TRBV29-1; J: TRBJ2-3; CDR3: CSVDASGGFTDTQYF
V: TRBV20-1; J: TRBJ2-3; CDR3: CSARALAGDQTDTQYF
V: TRBV7-2; J: TRBJ1-4; CDR3: CASSLDRGRGEKLFF
V: TRBV3-1; J: TRBJ2-7; CDR3: CASSPRAGGTYEQYF
V: TRBV7-2; J: TRBJ2-6; CDR3: CASSFTSGGGANVLTF
V: TRBV20-1; J: TRBJ2-1; CDR3: CSAPLAGGPYNEQFF
V: TRBV9; J: TRBJ1-6; CDR3: CASSARGNYNSPLHF
V: TRBV5-1; J: TRBJ2-1; CDR3: CASSFRDLSYNEQFF
V: TRBV2; J: TRBJ1-2; CDR3: CASSVRTASGVGYTF
V: TRBV6-1; J: TRBJ2-7; CDR3: CASNTQGAGYEQYF
V: TRBV12-3/TRBV12-4; J: TRBJ1-1; CDR3: CASSPQGAYTEAFF
V: TRBV6-4; J: TRBJ2-3; CDR3: CASSPEGLGTDTQYF
V: TRBV18; J: TRBJ2-7; CDR3: CASSFHPGPYEQYF
V: TRBV25-1; J: TRBJ1-6; CDR3: CASSSDRTSSPLHF
V: TRBV11-2; J: TRBJ2-3; CDR3: CASNSAGQPTDTQYF
V: TRBV16; J: TRBJ1-6; CDR3: CASSQWRTGWYWSPLHF
V: TRBV7-9; J: TRBJ2-7; CDR3: CASSLSRENPYEQYF
V: TRBV6-1; J: TRBJ2-1; CDR3: CALSGGSYNEQFF
V: TRBV27; J: TRBJ2-1; CDR3: CASRPPGGAYTEQFF
V: TRBV2; J: TRBJ1-5; CDR3: CATGTGAYSNQPQHF
V: TRBV7-3; J: TRBJ2-5; CDR3: CASSLIELLETQYF
V: TRBV6-1; J: TRBJ2-5; CDR3: CASYRQGGTQYF
V: TRBV11-2; J: TRBJ2-6; CDR3: CASSYITGGTGANVLTF
V: TRBV19; J: TRBJ1-6; CDR3: CASSILGENSPLHF
V: TRBV7-2; J: TRBJ1-1; CDR3: CASSPSRENEAFF
V: TRBV7-9; J: TRBJ1-1; CDR3: CASSPSRGPTEAFF
V: TRBV6-5; J: TRBJ2-5; CDR3: CASSYSGGGRKETQYF
V: TRBV12-5; J: TRBJ2-4; CDR3: CASGLGGDRVGLAKNIQYF
V: TRBV12-3/TRBV12-4; J: TRBJ2-5; CDR3: CASSLWDKEETQYF
V: TRBV13; J: TRBJ1-2; CDR3: CASSLGVVRGANYGYTF
V: TRBV7-2; J: TRBJ2-1; CDR3: CASSFGRGGKNEQFF
V: TRBV19; J: TRBJ2-7; CDR3: CASSRGSGGPYEQYF
V: TRBV2; J: TRBJ2-3; CDR3: CASSEIAVTQYF